Below, 21 T cell receptor beta chains from the same sample are listed, as sequenced in a study of blood T cell repertoires in COVID-19. Libraries were prepared by immunoSEQ multiplex PCR; TCRdb keeps only in-frame clonotypes and omits some of them. The sample lists over 350,000 clones; nearly 90% were seen once. Source material: PBMCs or T cells enriched from blood (not recorded which). All receptors come from a young woman with acute COVID-19.

This chain joins TRBV27 and TRBJ1-1, with D tentatively TRBD1 (5 bases). The CDR3 covers 12 residues. Trimming removed 8 bases at V and 4 bases at J, with 11 bases between. In germline, CDR1 is MNHEY, CDR2 SMNVEV (reference sequence). The CDR3 nucleotides are TGTGCCAGCGGTTGGGGCCCCACTGAAGCTTTCTTT. Residues: CASGWGPTEAFF.

This clone was recorded only once. V and J are TRBV10-3 and TRBJ2-3; D gene unclear. Deletions cut 0 bases from V and 5 bases from J, with 9 bases between. The CDR3 is made up of 14 amino acids. CDR1 and CDR2 (germline): ENHRY, SYGVKD. CDR3 residues: CAISESVERDTQYF. DNA of the CDR3: TGTGCCATCAGTGAGTCTGTTGAGCGAGATACGCAGTATTTT.

This clone was detected only once. The V and J genes are TRBV28 and TRBJ1-2; 10 bases map to TRBD1. The germline gives CDR1 MDHEN, CDR2 SYDVKM. The CDR3 length is 12 residues. The junction had 3 bases not matched to a gene; V was cut back by 8 bases and J by 6 bases. CDR3 sequence: CASSGTGDGYTF. CDR3 nucleotides: TGTGCCAGCTCCGGGACAGGGGATGGCTACACCTTC.

This clone was detected only once. This chain links TRBV11-2 with TRBJ1-2; maybe TRBD1 (6 bases). CDR1 SGHAT and CDR2 FQNNGV come from the germline V gene. Trimming shortened V by 7 bases and J by 4 bases, and 13 bases separated the two germline ends. This CDR3 spans 13 amino acids. CDR3 nucleotides: TGTGCCAGCAAGACGACAGGAGGCTATGGCTACACCTTC. This translates into CASKTTGGYGYTF.

The chain uses TRBV19 and TRBJ1-1; 8 nucleotides match TRBD1. V trimming: 4 bases; J trimming: 4 bases; junction bases outside the gene matches: 8. The CDR3 has 15 residues. Germline CDR1 and CDR2: LNHDA and SQIVND (reference sequence). CDR3 region: CASSRAGGLSTEAFF. CDR3 DNA sequence: TGTGCCAGTAGTAGAGCAGGGGGCTTGAGCACTGAAGCTTTCTTT. Based on the CDR3 plus reference TRBV19 and TRBJ1-1, the full variable domain is DGGITQSPKYLFRKEGQNVTLSCEQNLNHDAMYWYRQDPGQGLRLIYYSQIVNDFQKGDIAEGYSVSREKKESFPLTVTSAQKNPTAFYLCASSRAGGLSTEAFFGQGTRLTVV.

The rearrangement joins TRBV19 to TRBJ2-3; TRBD2 matches 11 bases. The CDR3 totals 15 residues. Germline CDR1 is LNHDA and CDR2 is SQIVND (reference sequence). The V segment lost 4 bases and the J segment 3 bases; nucleotides outside the gene matches: 3. DNA for the CDR3: TGTGCCAGTAGTACCCTAGCGGGAGGAACAGATACGCAGTATTTT. Its protein product is CASSTLAGGTDTQYF.

This clone was picked up one time. The rearrangement joins TRBV10-2 to TRBJ2-7, with D perhaps matching TRBD1 (6 bases). This CDR3 spans 17 amino acids. Germline V gene data show CDR1 as WSHSY and CDR2 as SAAADI. The V end lost 2 bases, the J end lost 2 bases, and 19 bases lay between the germline ends. CDR3 amino acids: CASSEPQGRGWTYEQYF. CDR3 nucleotide sequence: TGCGCCAGCAGTGAGCCACAGGGTAGAGGCTGGACCTACGAGCAGTACTTC.

V and J are TRBV10-3 and TRBJ1-1; 7 bases agree with TRBD1. The V gene end was trimmed by 4 bases and the J gene end by 3 bases; junction bases not matched to a gene: 8. The CDR3 consists of 15 residues. Germline-derived CDR1 and CDR2 are ENHRY and SYGVKD. In nucleotides, the CDR3 is TGTGCCATCAGTGCTTTGGACAGGCCGTACACTGAAGCTTTCTTT. Protein: CAISALDRPYTEAFF.

The V and J genes are TRBV10-3 and TRBJ2-3, with TRBD1 matching 9 bases. The CDR3 has 15 residues. The ends lost 7 bases at V and 1 base at J; junction bases unmatched: 6. In germline, CDR1 is ENHRY, CDR2 SYGVKD. CDR3: CAITGQGPRTDTQYF. The CDR3 coding sequence is TGTGCCATCACCGGACAGGGGCCACGCACAGATACGCAGTATTTT.

The J gene is TRBJ2-1, the V gene TRBV28; 15 nucleotides match TRBD2. After removal of 6 bases from V and 0 bases from J, the junction contained 0 bases not matched to a gene. Germline-derived CDR1 and CDR2 are MDHEN and SYDVKM. The CDR3 sequence is 16 residues long. The CDR3 sequence is CASRGLAGGSYNEQFF. DNA for the CDR3: TGTGCCAGCAGGGGACTAGCGGGAGGCTCCTACAATGAGCAGTTCTTC.

V usage is TRBV2 and J usage is TRBJ1-1; 9 nucleotides line up with TRBD1. CDR1 SNHLY and CDR2 FYNNEI come from the germline V gene. CDR3 size: 16 residues. V trimming: 6 bases; J trimming: 1 base; junction bases outside the gene matches: 9. The CDR3 nucleotides are TGTGCCAGCAGAGAGGACAGGGGAAGGGGGAACACTGAAGCTTTCTTT. This codes for CASREDRGRGNTEAFF.

The chain links TRBV20-1 to TRBJ1-6; possibly TRBD1 for D (6 bases). V was cut by 3 bases and J by 8 bases, with 11 bases left in between. The CDR3 is 13 residues long. Germline loops: CDR1 DFQATT, CDR2 SNEGSKA (reference sequence). The CDR3 DNA follows: TGCAGTGCTAGTAACAGGGTAGATTCACCCCTCCACTTT. This encodes CSASNRVDSPLHF.

This chain links TRBV7-9 with TRBJ2-3, with 13 nucleotides matching TRBD2. J gave up 6 bases and V 5 bases, and 11 bases lay outside the gene matches. The CDR3 is 17 residues long. Germline V gives CDR1 SEHNR, CDR2 FQNEAQ (reference sequence). CDR3 protein: CASSPRGLAGVRDTQYF. In nucleotides, the CDR3 is TGTGCCAGCAGCCCTCGAGGACTAGCGGGAGTACGGGATACGCAGTATTTT.

This clone was recorded only once. CDR3 in amino acids: CASSPGGGYGYTF. The CDR3 coding sequence is TGTGCCAGCTCTCCGGGAGGGGGCTATGGCTACACCTTC. This chain uses TRBV18 with TRBJ1-2, with a possible D match to TRBD1 (6 bases). CDR1 is KGHSH and CDR2 is LQKENI in the germline V gene. Trimming stripped 6 bases from V and 4 bases from J, with 12 bases between. The CDR3 is 13 residues long.

The rearrangement joins TRBV29-1 to TRBJ2-5; D gene ambiguous. V dropped 3 bases and J dropped 1 base, with 12 bases sitting between them. The CDR3 is 14 residues long. Germline-derived CDR1 and CDR2 are SQVTM and ANQGSEA. The CDR3 is CSVDSLLSQETQYF. As DNA, the CDR3 is TGCAGCGTTGACTCCCTCCTAAGCCAAGAGACCCAGTACTTC.

This sequence joins TRBV7-8 and TRBJ2-7; 9 bases line up with TRBD2. The V segment lost 0 bases and the J segment 1 base; nucleotides outside the gene matches: 1. CDR1 SGHVS and CDR2 FQNEAQ come from the germline V gene. The CDR3 is 15 amino acids. CDR3 nucleotide sequence: TGTGCCAGCAGCTTAGCGACTAGCGGTTCCTACGAGCAGTACTTC. Translated, it gives CASSLATSGSYEQYF.

The J gene is TRBJ2-3, the V gene TRBV30; 15 positions agree with TRBD2. Trimming cost V 2 bases and J 4 bases; bases outside gene matches: 1. Germline V gene data show CDR1 as GTSNPN and CDR2 as SVGIG (reference sequence). This CDR3 region has 15 residues. CDR3 nucleotide sequence: TGTGCCTGGAGTAGGACTAGCGGGAGGGCAGATACGCAGTATTTT. The encoded protein is CAWSRTSGRADTQYF.

This clone was counted once. The chain joins TRBV3-1 (or the pseudogene TRBV3-2) to TRBJ1-2; D not certain. Looked up from germline, CDR1 is LGHDT and CDR2 is YNNKEL (reference sequence). The CDR3 contains 13 residues. V lost 2 bases and J lost 4, with 8 bases in between. CDR3 amino acids: CASSQIDTYGYTF. The CDR3 bases are TGTGCCAGCAGCCAAATCGACACCTATGGCTACACCTTC.

V is TRBV7-9 and J is TRBJ1-5; 11 bases are shared with TRBD1. This CDR3 is built from 16 residues. The ends lost 2 bases at V and 6 bases at J; junction bases unmatched: 6. Germline CDR1 and CDR2: SEHNR and FQNEAQ (reference sequence). The DNA for the CDR3 is TGTGCCAGCAGCTTAACGGGACAGGGGGTGTTTCAGCCCCAGCATTTT. Translation gives CASSLTGQGVFQPQHF.

V and J are TRBV4-3 and TRBJ2-5, with TRBD2 matching 10 bases. V dropped 0 bases and J dropped 4; count of bases not matched to a gene: 2. Germline V gene data show CDR1 as LGHNA and CDR2 as YSLEER. The CDR3 is 15 residues long. The CDR3 protein is CASSQELAGRETQYF. The CDR3 region has the DNA TGCGCCAGCAGCCAAGAACTAGCGGGAAGAGAGACCCAGTACTTC.

V gene TRBV3-1 (or the pseudogene TRBV3-2) combines with J gene TRBJ1-6; D unresolved. The CDR3 totals 16 residues. Trimming cost V 6 bases and J 0 bases, with 12 bases left between them. CDR1 is LGHDT and CDR2 is YNNKEL in the germline V gene (reference sequence). In DNA form, the CDR3 reads TGTGCCAGCAGTCAAATGAGGAGCTCCTATAATTCACCCCTCCACTTT. Translation gives CASSQMRSSYNSPLHF.